This note documents a single T cell receptor beta chain sequence. Gene labels here are mouse ones. Read sequence stops 1 residue before the CDR3 end, and the germline J gene provides the missing end. Survey-depth TCRbeta CDR3 sequencing reported V/J genes and productive frequencies. Libraries were prepared by immunoSEQ multiplex PCR; TCRdb keeps only in-frame clonotypes and omits some of them. The sample holds 15,000 to 20,000 clones; under 80% are singletons and the top ten take just over 0.9%. These data belong to a study of tissue T cells after allogeneic stem cell transplantation. The CDR3 totals 14 residues. Germline trimming cut 4 bases from V and 4 bases from J; bases unmatched to any gene: 7. The germline CDR1 and CDR2 sequences are GKSSPN and SITVG.

The V and J genes are TRBV31 and TRBJ2-7; 10 bases map to TRBD2. This sequence originates from a female BALB/c mouse in good health. The mouse line has the MHC haplotype H2-d. The sample consisted of spleen. The CDR3 DNA, read in part, is TGTGCCTGGAATCCACGGGACTGGGGATATGAACAGTAC. It yields the protein CAWNPRDWGYEQY. In full, the CDR3 reads CAWNPRDWGYEQYF. The full variable domain, with the rest looked up from reference TRBV31 and TRBJ2-7, is AQTIHQWPVAEIKAVGSPLSLGCTIKGKSSPNLYWYWQATGGTLQQLFYSITVGQVESVVQLNLSASRPKDDQFILSTEKLLLSHSGFYLCAWNPRDWGYEQYFGPGTRLTVL.